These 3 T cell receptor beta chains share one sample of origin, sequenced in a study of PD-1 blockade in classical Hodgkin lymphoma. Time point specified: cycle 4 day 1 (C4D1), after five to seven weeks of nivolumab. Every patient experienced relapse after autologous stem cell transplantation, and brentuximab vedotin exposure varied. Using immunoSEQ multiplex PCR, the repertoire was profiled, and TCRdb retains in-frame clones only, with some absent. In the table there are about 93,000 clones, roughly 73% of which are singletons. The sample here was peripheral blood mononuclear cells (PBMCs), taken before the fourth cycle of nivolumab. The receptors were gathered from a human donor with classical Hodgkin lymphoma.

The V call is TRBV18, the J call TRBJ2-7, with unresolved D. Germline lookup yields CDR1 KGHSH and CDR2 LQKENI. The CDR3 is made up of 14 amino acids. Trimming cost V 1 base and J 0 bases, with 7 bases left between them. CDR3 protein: CASSPLDTSYEQYF. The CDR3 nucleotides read TGTGCCAGCTCACCACTAGACACCTCCTACGAGCAGTACTTC.

The CDR3 protein is CAITPDRSTDTQYF. DNA for the CDR3: TGTGCCATCACCCCCGACAGGAGCACAGATACGCAGTATTTT. V gene TRBV10-3 combines with J gene TRBJ2-3; tentatively, D is TRBD1 (6 bases). V was clipped by 7 bases and J by 0 bases, with 11 bases between them. Germline V gene sequence: CDR1 ENHRY, CDR2 SYGVKD. The CDR3 is made up of 14 amino acids.

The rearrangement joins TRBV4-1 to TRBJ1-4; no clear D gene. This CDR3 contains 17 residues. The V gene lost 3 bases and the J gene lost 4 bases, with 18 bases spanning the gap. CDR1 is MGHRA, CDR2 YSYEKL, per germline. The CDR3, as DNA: TGCGCCAGCAGCCATCGCGCCGACGGTGGCGGTAATGAAAAACTGTTTTTT. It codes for CASSHRADGGGNEKLFF.